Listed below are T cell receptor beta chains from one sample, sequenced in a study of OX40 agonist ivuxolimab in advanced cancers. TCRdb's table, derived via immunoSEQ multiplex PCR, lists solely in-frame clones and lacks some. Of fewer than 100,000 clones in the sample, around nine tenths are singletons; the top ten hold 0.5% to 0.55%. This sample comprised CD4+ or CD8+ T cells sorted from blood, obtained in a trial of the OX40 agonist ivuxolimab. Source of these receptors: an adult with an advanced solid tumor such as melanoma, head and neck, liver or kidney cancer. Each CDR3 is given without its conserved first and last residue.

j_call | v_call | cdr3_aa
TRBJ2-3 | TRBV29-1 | SGRGGSRDTQY
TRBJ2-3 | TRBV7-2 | ASSLGRVSADTQY
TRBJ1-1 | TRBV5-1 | ASSRGVLSTPTEAF
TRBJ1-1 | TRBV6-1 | ASRETGYTEAF
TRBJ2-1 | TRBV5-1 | ASTVVGVPNEQF
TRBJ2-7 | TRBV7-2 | ASSSRTGDPYEQY
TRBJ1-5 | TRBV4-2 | ASSQLLPNQPQH
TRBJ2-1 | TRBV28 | ASSTLTPGQGAYNEQF
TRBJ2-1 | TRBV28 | ASSFSGRGENEQF
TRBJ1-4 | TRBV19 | ASTAWGTGEKLF
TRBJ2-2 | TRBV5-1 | ASSSDRGRRSGELF
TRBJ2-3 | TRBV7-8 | ASSSESDTDTQY
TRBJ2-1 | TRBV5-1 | ASSFTGSSYNEQF
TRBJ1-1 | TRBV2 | ASRKDVNTEAF
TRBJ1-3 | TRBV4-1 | ASSGVTFGNTIY
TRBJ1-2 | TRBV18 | ASSYGRSLYGYT
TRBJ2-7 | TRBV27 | ASSDRDIFPLGEQY